The 32 T cell receptor beta chains listed next were all sequenced from one sample in a study of blood T cell repertoires in COVID-19. Produced via immunoSEQ multiplex PCR; TCRdb's table is partial and in-frame only. The sample has a few hundred thousand clones, 88% seen once. The sequenced material came from peripheral blood. The receptors derive from a man aged 55 to 69 who had recovered from COVID-19.

This clone was observed a single time. The V call is TRBV19, the J call TRBJ2-7; maybe TRBD1 (6 bases). From germline, CDR1 is LNHDA and CDR2 SQIVND (reference sequence). CDR3 length: 13 amino acids. Deletions cut 5 bases from V and 6 bases from J, with 14 bases between. CDR3 region: CASSPPGQLEQYF. CDR3 coding DNA: TGTGCCAGTAGTCCCCCCGGACAGCTCGAGCAGTACTTC.

Here the CDR3 reads CASSQESGVETQYF. DNA of the CDR3: TGTGCCAGCAGCCAAGAAAGCGGGGTTGAGACCCAGTACTTC. V and J are TRBV3-1 (or the pseudogene TRBV3-2) and TRBJ2-5; 7 nucleotides align to TRBD2. J gave up 5 bases and V 0 bases, and 3 bases lay outside the gene matches. The germline V gene encodes CDR1 LGHDT and CDR2 YNNKEL (reference sequence). This CDR3 has 14 residues.

The CDR3 region is CASTPGTAYNEQFF. In nucleotides, the CDR3 is TGTGCCAGCACCCCTGGGACAGCCTACAATGAGCAGTTCTTC. The rearrangement joins TRBV6-5 to TRBJ2-1; 7 nucleotides match TRBD1. Germline trimming cut 7 bases from V and 2 bases from J; bases unmatched to any gene: 5. Germline V gene lookup returns CDR1 MNHEY and CDR2 SVGAGI. The CDR3 spans 14 residues.

The J gene is TRBJ2-1, the V gene TRBV25-1, with 9 nucleotides matching TRBD1. J was trimmed by 8 bases and V by 2 bases; bases with no gene match: 1. Germline CDR1 and CDR2: MGHDK and SYGVNS. The CDR3 is 13 residues long. The CDR3 DNA is TGTGCCAGCAGTGAAGGGACAGGGTATGAGCAGTTCTTC. Protein: CASSEGTGYEQFF.

The chain joins TRBV14 to TRBJ2-2, with D possibly TRBD2 on 6 matching bases. The CDR3 has 13 amino acids. The V gene's germline CDR1 is SGHDN and CDR2 FVKESK. The V end lost 4 bases, the J end lost 7 bases, and 10 bases lay between the germline ends. The CDR3 sequence: CASSLGGIGELFF. CDR3 coding DNA: TGTGCCAGCAGCCTCGGGGGTATCGGGGAGCTGTTTTTT. The whole variable domain, filled in from reference TRBV14 and TRBJ2-2, reads EAGVTQFPSHSVIEKGQTVTLRCDPISGHDNLYWYRRVMGKEIKFLLHFVKESKQDESGMPNNRFLAERTGGTYSTLKVQPAELEDSGVYFCASSLGGIGELFFGEGSRLTVL.

V is TRBV13 and J is TRBJ1-3; D is undetermined. Germline lookup yields CDR1 PRHDT and CDR2 FYEKMQ (reference sequence). This CDR3 has 16 amino acids. V lost 5 bases and J lost 0, with 14 bases in between. The CDR3 region is CASSPTTLSSGNTIYF. CDR3 DNA: TGTGCCAGCAGCCCGACTACTCTGAGCTCTGGAAACACCATATATTTT.

The CDR3 sequence: CASSQGLSNSPLHF. The CDR3 DNA reads TGTGCCAGCAGTCAGGGGTTATCGAATTCACCCCTCCACTTT. The V call is TRBV5-6, the J call TRBJ1-6, with a weak D call TRBD1 (6 bases). CDR1 SGHDT and CDR2 YYEEEE come from the germline V gene. The CDR3 consists of 14 residues. The V end lost 5 bases, the J end lost 7 bases, and 13 bases lay between the germline ends.

In DNA form, the CDR3 reads TGTGCCAGCAGTGTCTCAGGGGGCTCTGGAAACACCATATATTTT. Protein product: CASSVSGGSGNTIYF. This chain connects TRBV28 to TRBJ1-3; 7 bases map to TRBD1. V trimming: 5 bases; J trimming: 0 bases; junction bases outside the gene matches: 4. Germline assignment: CDR1 MDHEN and CDR2 SYDVKM. This CDR3 has 15 residues.

The chain uses TRBV6-4 and TRBJ2-5; 15 bases agree with TRBD2. CDR3 length: 15 residues. J was trimmed by 4 bases and V by 7 bases; bases with no gene match: 4. Germline CDR1 reads MRHNA; CDR2 reads SNTAGT. CDR3 bases: TGTGCCAGCAACGGACTAGCGGGGGGGCTAGAGACCCAGTACTTC. Translation: CASNGLAGGLETQYF.

The chain employs TRBV3-1 (or the pseudogene TRBV3-2) and TRBJ2-7; D is perhaps TRBD2 (5 bases). CDR1 is LGHDT and CDR2 is YNNKEL in the germline V gene (reference sequence). The CDR3 has 13 amino acids. V shed 4 bases and J shed 6 bases, with 13 bases lying between them. The CDR3 nucleotides read TGTGCCAGCAGCCCGAGGGCCAGGACCGAGCAGTACTTC. It translates to CASSPRARTEQYF.

The V and J genes are TRBV18 and TRBJ2-7; a weak D match, TRBD1 (6 bases). With 6 bases removed from V and 5 bases from J, the gap between germline ends came to 11 bases. Germline V lookup: CDR1 KGHSH, CDR2 LQKENI. CDR3 length: 12 amino acids. CDR3 in amino acids: CASSTGADEQYF. CDR3 DNA: TGTGCCAGCTCGACAGGAGCAGACGAGCAGTACTTC.

This chain joins TRBV5-1 and TRBJ1-1; D gene unclear. Trimming took 4 bases from V and 0 from J, leaving 10 bases between them. In germline, CDR1 is SGHRS, CDR2 YFSETQ. The length of the CDR3 is 14 residues. The CDR3 loop reads CASSLGLMNTEAFF. In DNA form, the CDR3 reads TGCGCCAGCAGCCTAGGCCTAATGAACACTGAAGCTTTCTTT.

This chain connects TRBV27 to TRBJ1-6; no firm D call. Trimming took off 4 bases at V and 5 bases at J, with 9 bases between the two ends. Germline V gene lookup returns CDR1 MNHEY and CDR2 SMNVEV (reference sequence). The CDR3 has 14 amino acids. CDR3 in DNA: TGTGCCAGCAGTTCCGGACTGAATAATTCACCCCTCCACTTT. Translating it yields CASSSGLNNSPLHF.

This sequence joins TRBV5-6 and TRBJ1-1; 7 nucleotides match TRBD1. The CDR3 runs 16 residues. CDR1 and CDR2 (germline): SGHDT, YYEEEE. The V segment lost 4 bases and the J segment 0 bases; nucleotides outside the gene matches: 9. The CDR3 reads CASSLDRVGMNTEAFF. The CDR3 DNA sequence: TGTGCCAGCAGCCTCGACAGGGTTGGGATGAACACTGAAGCTTTCTTT.

This chain connects TRBV2 to TRBJ2-7; TRBD1 aligns across 7 bases. The CDR3 has 15 amino acids. Trimming cost V 6 bases and J 2 bases; bases outside gene matches: 10. Germline loops: CDR1 SNHLY, CDR2 FYNNEI. The chain's CDR3 is CASSALTGNPYEQYF. The CDR3 DNA sequence: TGTGCCAGCAGCGCACTGACAGGGAACCCCTACGAGCAGTACTTC.

The gene calls are TRBV7-2 and TRBJ1-6, with D tentatively TRBD1 (6 bases). The CDR3 contains 14 residues. The V gene's germline CDR1 is SGHTA and CDR2 FQGNSA. The V end was cut by 6 bases, the J end by 7 bases, with 13 bases between. CDR3 sequence (DNA): TGTGCCAGCAGTTCACAGGGCAGAAATTCACCCCTCCACTTT. Translated: CASSSQGRNSPLHF.

This clone was detected many times. The gene calls are TRBV19 and TRBJ1-6; tentative D call: TRBD1 (5 bases). The germline V gene has CDR1 LNHDA and CDR2 SQIVND (reference sequence). The V end was cut by 5 bases, the J end by 6 bases, with 14 bases between. The CDR3 has 15 residues. CDR3 sequence: CASSSTGVSNSPLHF. The CDR3 nucleotides are TGTGCCAGTAGTTCGACGGGGGTGAGTAATTCACCCCTCCACTTT.

V usage is TRBV11-2 and J usage is TRBJ1-6; D remains unclear. The germline V gene has CDR1 SGHAT and CDR2 FQNNGV. The CDR3 contains 13 residues. The V and J ends lost 5 bases and 10 bases respectively, with 12 bases between them. CDR3 bases: TGTGCCAGCAGCCCCTCCCTGGGCTCACCCCTCCACTTT. Protein: CASSPSLGSPLHF. The entire variable domain, with the rest obtained from reference TRBV11-2 and TRBJ1-6, is as follows: EAGVAQSPRYKIIEKRQSVAFWCNPISGHATLYWYQQILGQGPKLLIQFQNNGVVDDSQLPKDRFSAERLKGVDSTLKIQPAKLEDSAVYLCASSPSLGSPLHFGNGTRLTVT.

The chain employs TRBV19 and TRBJ1-2; D is perhaps TRBD1 (5 bases). The V gene lost 3 bases and the J gene lost 4 bases, with 15 bases spanning the gap. Per germline, CDR1 LNHDA and CDR2 SQIVND (reference sequence). The CDR3 has 15 amino acids. The CDR3 loop is CASSMVDTVTYGYTF. CDR3 nucleotide sequence: TGTGCCAGTAGTATGGTGGACACTGTAACCTATGGCTACACCTTC.

The chain couples TRBV6-2 or TRBV6-3 to TRBJ2-7; 8 nucleotides agree with TRBD2. This CDR3 region has 15 residues. V trimming: 2 bases; J trimming: 2 bases; junction bases outside the gene matches: 5. Germline CDR1 and CDR2: MNHEY and SVGEGT. CDR3 loop: CASSYRQAGAYEQYF. CDR3 in DNA: TGTGCCAGCAGTTACAGGCAAGCGGGGGCCTACGAGCAGTACTTC.

The chain employs TRBV6-1 and TRBJ1-4; the D gene is possibly TRBD1 (5 bases). Trimming took 2 bases from V and 8 from J, leaving 9 bases between them. The CDR3 loop spans 13 amino acids. Germline CDR1 MNHNS, CDR2 SASEGT. The CDR3 here is CASSETGREKLFF. CDR3 DNA: TGTGCCAGCAGTGAAACAGGCCGGGAAAAACTGTTTTTT.

This clone was counted once. The chain recombines TRBV20-1 with TRBJ2-7, with D unclear. CDR3 length: 11 residues. Germline V gives CDR1 DFQATT, CDR2 SNEGSKA (reference sequence). Trimming stripped 2 bases from V and 6 bases from J, with 8 bases between. This CDR3 is CSARKPTEQYF. The CDR3 nucleotides read TGCAGTGCTAGAAAGCCCACCGAGCAGTACTTC.

This clone showed up just a few times. The chain combines TRBV6-5 with TRBJ2-2, with D uncertain. The V gene lost 3 bases and the J gene lost 6 bases, with 8 bases spanning the gap. CDR1 and CDR2 (germline): MNHEY, SVGAGI. This CDR3 spans 13 amino acids. CDR3 in amino acids: CASSYVSPGELFF. In DNA form, the CDR3 reads TGTGCCAGCAGTTATGTATCCCCCGGGGAGCTGTTTTTT.

The J gene is TRBJ2-7, the V gene TRBV7-6; possibly TRBD1 for D (7 bases). V was clipped by 6 bases and J by 2 bases, with 17 bases between them. Germline CDR1 and CDR2: SGHVS and FNYEAQ. The CDR3 is 15 residues long. The CDR3 loop reads CASSRGRGPTYEQYF. CDR3 DNA: TGTGCCAGCAGTAGGGGGCGGGGACCCACCTACGAGCAGTACTTC. The whole variable domain, remainder taken from reference TRBV7-6 and TRBJ2-7, is GAGVSQSPRYKVTKRGQDVALRCDPISGHVSLYWYRQALGQGPEFLTYFNYEAQQDKSGLPNDRFSAERPEGSISTLTIQRTEQRDSAMYRCASSRGRGPTYEQYFGPGTRLTVT.

The chain carries TRBV5-6 and TRBJ2-7; 8 bases line up with TRBD1. The CDR3 is 15 amino acids. Germline CDR1 and CDR2: SGHDT and YYEEEE. Germline trimming cut 4 bases from V and 7 bases from J; bases unmatched to any gene: 13. The CDR3 DNA reads TGTGCCAGCAGCGACCGAAGACAGGGGTGGTGGGAGCAGTACTTC. This translates into CASSDRRQGWWEQYF.

The V and J genes are TRBV19 and TRBJ2-1, with D perhaps matching TRBD2 (7 bases). Deletions cut 7 bases from V and 6 bases from J, with 16 bases between. Germline CDR1 is LNHDA and CDR2 is SQIVND (reference sequence). CDR3 length: 14 amino acids. CDR3 bases: TGTGCCAGTACGGTGGGGGGGGGCCGCAATGAGCAGTTCTTC. Translating gives CASTVGGGRNEQFF. Full variable domain (rest looked up from reference TRBV19 and TRBJ2-1): DGGITQSPKYLFRKEGQNVTLSCEQNLNHDAMYWYRQDPGQGLRLIYYSQIVNDFQKGDIAEGYSVSREKKESFPLTVTSAQKNPTAFYLCASTVGGGRNEQFFGPGTRLTVL.

The genes are TRBV15 and TRBJ2-1, with TRBD1 as a possible D gene (6 bases). This CDR3 comprises 14 residues. V was cut by 2 bases and J by 8 bases, with 13 bases left in between. Germline V lookup: CDR1 LNHNV, CDR2 YYDKDF (reference sequence). The CDR3: CATSRLTGLDEQFF. For the CDR3, the DNA is TGTGCCACCAGCAGATTAACAGGGCTTGATGAGCAGTTCTTC.

The rearrangement uses TRBV7-2 and TRBJ2-7; possibly TRBD1 for D (6 bases). The germline gives CDR1 SGHTA, CDR2 FQGNSA. With 2 bases removed from V and 7 bases from J, the gap between germline ends came to 18 bases. This CDR3 is 15 amino acids long. CDR3 amino acids: CASSLKGGSSGEQYF. The DNA for the CDR3 is TGTGCCAGCAGCTTAAAAGGGGGAAGTTCGGGGGAGCAGTACTTC.

V and J are TRBV19 and TRBJ2-7; 9 nucleotides match TRBD1. This CDR3 has 13 amino acids. The germline V gene has CDR1 LNHDA and CDR2 SQIVND (reference sequence). Trimming at V came to 4 bases and at J to 4 bases, leaving 2 bases not matched to a gene. CDR3: CASSRGQGYEQYF. DNA of the CDR3: TGTGCCAGTAGTAGGGGACAGGGATACGAGCAGTACTTC.

The chain uses TRBV11-3 and TRBJ1-3; 8 bases line up with TRBD1. V lost 5 bases, J lost 4 bases, and 7 bases stayed unmatched. The germline V gene encodes CDR1 SGHNT and CDR2 YENEEA. This CDR3 has 15 residues. The CDR3 DNA sequence: TGTGCCAGCAGCCCAGGACAGGGATTCGGAAACACCATATATTTT. Translation gives CASSPGQGFGNTIYF.

This sequence joins TRBV12-3 or TRBV12-4 and TRBJ1-2; TRBD1 might be the D (6 bases). V gave up 6 bases and J gave up 4 bases, with 12 bases separating them. This CDR3 is 13 amino acids long. CDR3 bases: TGTGCCAGCAGGGCACAGGGATCCTATGGCTACACCTTC. Translation gives CASRAQGSYGYTF.

About this clone: Within the sample, other DNA sequences also encode this same CDR3. The chain carries TRBV18 and TRBJ2-3; possibly TRBD2 for D (6 bases). Trimming pared 3 bases from V and 6 bases from J, leaving 10 bases between. CDR1 is KGHSH and CDR2 is LQKENI in the germline V gene. This CDR3 is built from 13 residues. The CDR3 spells CASSPPGTDTQYF. The CDR3 DNA is TGTGCCAGCTCACCGCCCGGGACTGATACGCAGTATTTT.